A selection of T cell receptor beta chains follows, all from one sample in a study of blood T cell repertoires in COVID-19. Profiling relied on immunoSEQ multiplex PCR, and the TCRdb table lists in-frame clones only, not all of them. The table includes about 170,000 clones, 83% detected once. Sample: PBMCs or T cells enriched from blood (not recorded which). The receptor source for this set is a woman in her forties or fifties in a cohort exposed to, infected with or recovered from COVID-19 (not recorded which). The CDR3 runs from the conserved cysteine through the conserved F or W. Each record gives: clone size, D gene, J gene, V gene, CDR3 protein, CDR3 DNA. The D gene is left open where the match is weak. Expanded clones are given a class, and other clones once, few, many or no size at all.

clone size: many
D gene: .
J gene: TRBJ2-5
V gene: TRBV11-2
CDR3 protein: CASSLVGGGGETQYF
CDR3 DNA: TGTGCCAGCAGCTTAGTCGGCGGGGGCGGGGAGACCCAGTACTTC

clone size: .
D gene: .
J gene: TRBJ2-7
V gene: TRBV3-1/TRBV3-2
CDR3 protein: CASSNTGTLSFF
CDR3 DNA: TGTGCCAGCAGCAACACAGGGACCCTCTCCTTCTTC

clone size: .
D gene: .
J gene: TRBJ1-5
V gene: TRBV11-2
CDR3 protein: CASSPDSSRAQPQHF
CDR3 DNA: TGTGCCAGCAGCCCGGACAGCTCCAGGGCACAGCCCCAGCATTTT

clone size: .
D gene: TRBD1
J gene: TRBJ1-1
V gene: TRBV7-9
CDR3 protein: CASSLTGLINTEAFF
CDR3 DNA: TGTGCCAGCAGCTTGACAGGGTTAATAAACACTGAAGCTTTCTTT

clone size: .
D gene: TRBD1
J gene: TRBJ1-1
V gene: TRBV3-1/TRBV3-2
CDR3 protein: CASGQGMYLGAFF
CDR3 DNA: TGTGCCAGCGGACAGGGAATGTATTTGGGAGCTTTCTTT

clone size: .
D gene: .
J gene: TRBJ2-2
V gene: TRBV7-9
CDR3 protein: CASSLARDILTGELFF
CDR3 DNA: TGTGCCAGCAGCTTAGCCCGGGACATACTCACCGGGGAGCTGTTTTTT

clone size: few
D gene: TRBD2
J gene: TRBJ2-2
V gene: TRBV19
CDR3 protein: CATLGGLVTGELFF
CDR3 DNA: TGTGCCACCCTAGGAGGACTAGTGACCGGGGAGCTGTTTTTT

clone size: .
D gene: .
J gene: TRBJ2-6
V gene: TRBV7-3
CDR3 protein: CASSSYSSGANVLTF
CDR3 DNA: TGTGCCAGCAGCTCCTACAGCTCTGGGGCCAACGTCCTGACTTTC

clone size: .
D gene: TRBD1
J gene: TRBJ1-2
V gene: TRBV5-1
CDR3 protein: CASSSDPGQGPRYGYTF
CDR3 DNA: TGCGCCAGCAGCTCCGACCCAGGACAGGGCCCCCGCTATGGCTACACCTTC

clone size: few
D gene: .
J gene: TRBJ2-1
V gene: TRBV12-3/TRBV12-4
CDR3 protein: CASSLSGRPEQFF
CDR3 DNA: TGTGCCAGCAGTTTATCAGGTCGGCCGGAGCAGTTCTTC

clone size: .
D gene: TRBD2
J gene: TRBJ2-3
V gene: TRBV7-2
CDR3 protein: CASSLDWTSSGTDTQYF
CDR3 DNA: TGTGCCAGCAGCTTAGACTGGACTAGCTCTGGCACAGATACGCAGTATTTT

clone size: .
D gene: .
J gene: TRBJ1-1
V gene: TRBV28
CDR3 protein: CASSFQGTEAFF
CDR3 DNA: TGTGCCAGCAGTTTTCAGGGCACTGAAGCTTTCTTT

clone size: .
D gene: TRBD1
J gene: TRBJ2-1
V gene: TRBV19
CDR3 protein: CASSTYKNRTGPNEQFF
CDR3 DNA: TGTGCCAGTAGTACCTATAAAAATAGGACAGGGCCCAATGAGCAGTTCTTC

clone size: .
D gene: TRBD1
J gene: TRBJ1-4
V gene: TRBV11-2
CDR3 protein: CASSSGQAGEKLFF
CDR3 DNA: TGTGCCAGCAGCTCAGGACAGGCTGGGGAAAAACTGTTTTTT

clone size: .
D gene: .
J gene: TRBJ2-5
V gene: TRBV12-5
CDR3 protein: CASGLVQGSRLETQYF
CDR3 DNA: TGTGCTAGTGGTTTGGTACAAGGGAGCCGACTGGAGACCCAGTACTTC

clone size: .
D gene: TRBD2
J gene: TRBJ2-3
V gene: TRBV5-6
CDR3 protein: CASSLRVAGGRDTQYF
CDR3 DNA: TGTGCCAGCAGCTTGAGAGTAGCGGGGGGGCGAGATACGCAGTATTTT

clone size: few
D gene: TRBD1
J gene: TRBJ1-2
V gene: TRBV7-9
CDR3 protein: CASSITLDRDSSYGYTF
CDR3 DNA: TGTGCCAGCAGCATAACCCTCGACAGGGATTCGAGCTATGGCTACACCTTC

clone size: .
D gene: TRBD1
J gene: TRBJ2-7
V gene: TRBV28
CDR3 protein: CASRDRVGLYEQYF
CDR3 DNA: TGTGCCAGCAGAGACAGGGTCGGTCTCTACGAGCAGTACTTC

clone size: .
D gene: TRBD2
J gene: TRBJ2-5
V gene: TRBV15
CDR3 protein: CATSGGGGQAVETQYF
CDR3 DNA: TGTGCCACCAGCGGCGGGGGTGGCCAAGCTGTGGAGACCCAGTACTTC

clone size: .
D gene: .
J gene: TRBJ1-2
V gene: TRBV19
CDR3 protein: CASSRDTAYGYTF
CDR3 DNA: TGTGCCAGTAGCAGGGACACCGCCTATGGCTACACCTTC

clone size: .
D gene: .
J gene: TRBJ1-2
V gene: TRBV5-4
CDR3 protein: CASSLVGRDEYGYTF
CDR3 DNA: TGTGCCAGCAGCTTGGTGGGGCGGGACGAATATGGCTACACCTTC

clone size: .
D gene: .
J gene: TRBJ1-6
V gene: TRBV6-2/TRBV6-3
CDR3 protein: CASSSREIGSPLHF
CDR3 DNA: TGTGCCAGCAGTTCCAGGGAAATCGGATCACCCCTCCACTTT

clone size: .
D gene: .
J gene: TRBJ1-5
V gene: TRBV3-1/TRBV3-2
CDR3 protein: CASSLQGDQPQHF
CDR3 DNA: TGTGCCAGCAGCCTACAGGGAGATCAGCCCCAGCATTTT

clone size: few
D gene: TRBD1
J gene: TRBJ2-3
V gene: TRBV27
CDR3 protein: CASSRGGTGEGDTQYF
CDR3 DNA: TGTGCCAGCAGTAGAGGAGGGACAGGCGAGGGCGATACGCAGTATTTT

clone size: .
D gene: .
J gene: TRBJ1-3
V gene: TRBV6-2/TRBV6-3
CDR3 protein: CASSYTGNTIYF
CDR3 DNA: TGTGCCAGCAGTTATACAGGAAACACCATATATTTT

clone size: .
D gene: TRBD1
J gene: TRBJ2-1
V gene: TRBV6-2/TRBV6-3
CDR3 protein: CASSPRDRGLSEQFF
CDR3 DNA: TGTGCCAGCAGTCCCCGGGACAGGGGGCTTAGTGAGCAGTTCTTC

clone size: .
D gene: .
J gene: TRBJ2-7
V gene: TRBV19
CDR3 protein: CASSLYQSFSDEQYF
CDR3 DNA: TGTGCCAGTAGTCTCTACCAATCTTTTTCGGACGAGCAGTACTTC

clone size: many
D gene: .
J gene: TRBJ1-1
V gene: TRBV5-4
CDR3 protein: CASSLGQGAGGNTEAFF
CDR3 DNA: TGTGCCAGCAGCTTGGGTCAAGGGGCGGGAGGGAACACTGAAGCTTTCTTT

clone size: .
D gene: TRBD1
J gene: TRBJ2-1
V gene: TRBV19
CDR3 protein: CASSIGQGSYNEQFF
CDR3 DNA: TGTGCCAGTAGTATCGGACAGGGATCCTACAATGAGCAGTTCTTC

clone size: .
D gene: .
J gene: TRBJ1-1
V gene: TRBV4-1
CDR3 protein: CASSQERGNHLTEAFF
CDR3 DNA: TGCGCCAGCAGCCAAGAAAGGGGAAACCATCTCACTGAAGCTTTCTTT

clone size: .
D gene: .
J gene: TRBJ1-4
V gene: TRBV27
CDR3 protein: CASARLGNEKLFF
CDR3 DNA: TGTGCCAGCGCCAGACTTGGTAATGAAAAACTGTTTTTT

clone size: .
D gene: .
J gene: TRBJ1-5
V gene: TRBV5-4
CDR3 protein: CASSLKGVEQPQHF
CDR3 DNA: TGTGCCAGCAGCTTGAAGGGGGTTGAACAGCCCCAGCATTTT

clone size: many
D gene: .
J gene: TRBJ1-5
V gene: TRBV4-2
CDR3 protein: CASSQETEQPQHF
CDR3 DNA: TGTGCCAGCAGCCAAGAAACAGAGCAGCCCCAGCATTTT

clone size: .
D gene: .
J gene: TRBJ2-5
V gene: TRBV28
CDR3 protein: CASRQVETQYF
CDR3 DNA: TGTGCCAGCAGGCAGGTAGAGACCCAGTACTTC

clone size: .
D gene: TRBD2
J gene: TRBJ2-1
V gene: TRBV6-5
CDR3 protein: CASSSPSGSSNEQFF
CDR3 DNA: TGTGCCAGCAGTTCCCCTAGCGGGAGCTCGAATGAGCAGTTCTTC

clone size: .
D gene: TRBD1
J gene: TRBJ2-5
V gene: TRBV28
CDR3 protein: CASSPTGSADETQYF
CDR3 DNA: TGTGCCAGCAGTCCGACAGGGTCTGCGGATGAGACCCAGTACTTC

clone size: .
D gene: .
J gene: TRBJ1-1
V gene: TRBV12-3/TRBV12-4
CDR3 protein: CASSLNGNTEAFF
CDR3 DNA: TGTGCCAGCAGTTTAAACGGGAACACTGAAGCTTTCTTT

clone size: .
D gene: .
J gene: TRBJ2-7
V gene: TRBV9
CDR3 protein: CASSPPSYAGINEQYF
CDR3 DNA: TGTGCCAGCAGCCCTCCCTCTTATGCGGGAATAAATGAGCAGTACTTC

clone size: .
D gene: .
J gene: TRBJ2-2
V gene: TRBV28
CDR3 protein: CASSLLVNTGELFF
CDR3 DNA: TGTGCCAGCAGTTTATTAGTGAACACCGGGGAGCTGTTTTTT

clone size: .
D gene: .
J gene: TRBJ1-4
V gene: TRBV27
CDR3 protein: CASGNGGFNEKLFF
CDR3 DNA: TGTGCCAGCGGCAATGGGGGGTTTAATGAAAAACTGTTTTTT

clone size: .
D gene: .
J gene: TRBJ1-4
V gene: TRBV5-1
CDR3 protein: CASSPNRATGEKLFF
CDR3 DNA: TGCGCCAGCAGCCCTAACAGGGCCACAGGTGAAAAACTGTTTTTT

clone size: .
D gene: TRBD1
J gene: TRBJ1-6
V gene: TRBV19
CDR3 protein: CASSIGQGAYNSPLHF
CDR3 DNA: TGTGCCAGTAGTATCGGGCAGGGGGCCTATAATTCACCCCTCCACTTT

clone size: .
D gene: TRBD1
J gene: TRBJ1-5
V gene: TRBV19
CDR3 protein: CASSMGTGRRDQPQHF
CDR3 DNA: TGTGCCAGTAGTATGGGGACAGGGCGTAGGGATCAGCCCCAGCATTTT

clone size: .
D gene: .
J gene: TRBJ1-2
V gene: TRBV7-9
CDR3 protein: CASSPTGFYGYTF
CDR3 DNA: TGTGCCAGCAGCCCTACGGGGTTTTATGGCTACACCTTC

clone size: .
D gene: TRBD2
J gene: TRBJ2-7
V gene: TRBV4-2
CDR3 protein: CASSQDIPSGSVDEQYF
CDR3 DNA: TGTGCCAGCAGCCAAGATATTCCTAGCGGGAGTGTTGACGAGCAGTACTTC

clone size: .
D gene: TRBD1
J gene: TRBJ2-1
V gene: TRBV5-6
CDR3 protein: CASSRKPGQGPNEQFF
CDR3 DNA: TGTGCCAGCAGCCGGAAACCGGGACAGGGCCCCAATGAGCAGTTCTTC

clone size: few
D gene: TRBD1
J gene: TRBJ2-5
V gene: TRBV29-1
CDR3 protein: CSVENLRDRGDETQYF
CDR3 DNA: TGCAGCGTTGAAAACCTTAGGGACAGGGGAGACGAGACCCAGTACTTC

clone size: few
D gene: .
J gene: TRBJ1-5
V gene: TRBV10-3
CDR3 protein: CAISESAGNQPQHF
CDR3 DNA: TGTGCCATCAGTGAGTCGGCAGGTAATCAGCCCCAGCATTTT

clone size: .
D gene: .
J gene: TRBJ2-3
V gene: TRBV5-1
CDR3 protein: CASSPRASTDTQYF
CDR3 DNA: TGCGCCAGCAGCCCGCGGGCTAGCACAGATACGCAGTATTTT

clone size: .
D gene: TRBD1
J gene: TRBJ2-2
V gene: TRBV28
CDR3 protein: CASIPGQGAYTGELFF
CDR3 DNA: TGTGCCAGCATTCCGGGACAGGGGGCTTACACCGGGGAGCTGTTTTTT

clone size: .
D gene: TRBD2
J gene: TRBJ2-5
V gene: TRBV18
CDR3 protein: CASSPLGPWRGGASETQYF
CDR3 DNA: TGTGCCAGCTCACCGCTGGGCCCCTGGCGCGGGGGGGCTTCAGAGACCCAGTACTTC